Below, 29 T cell receptor beta chains from the same sample are listed, as sequenced in a study of human T cells and chemical hapten exposure. TCRdb independently ran MiXCR on the RACE reads; one entry per CDR3 protein. The table lists about 340,000 distinct CDR3 sequences, approximately 6.9% of them singletons. The time point is: patch test 1, 2 weeks after DPC sensitization. Treatment defined: therapeutic diphenylcyclopropenone sensitization with weekly scalp DPC. Sample: whole blood, taken in connection with sensitization to the hapten diphenylcyclopropenone (DPC). These receptors were obtained from a woman aged 18-29 years with alopecia areata. Some clones in this sample may be carry-over from other donors' samples.

The chain couples TRBV7-2 to TRBJ1-6; D call uncertain. The CDR3 runs to 12 residues. Germline CDR1 is SGHTA and CDR2 is FQGNSA. Trimming left V 1 base short and J 10 bases short, with 5 bases between. The CDR3, as DNA: TGTGCCAGCAGCTTAGACACCTCACCCCTCCACTTT. It yields the protein CASSLDTSPLHF.

The gene calls are TRBV29-1 and TRBJ1-1; D not certain. CDR1 is SQVTM, CDR2 ANQGSEA, per germline. Trimming removed 6 bases from V and 1 base from J, with 9 bases in between. The CDR3 contains 12 residues. CDR3 region: CSVRVQNTEAFF. The CDR3 DNA sequence: TGCAGCGTACGGGTCCAGAACACTGAAGCTTTCTTT.

Ten or more counts support this clonotype. The chain uses TRBV4-3 and TRBJ2-3, with TRBD1 matching over 9 bases. V lost 2 bases, J lost 3 bases, and 6 bases stayed unmatched. The CDR3 has 16 residues. CDR1 is LGHNA, CDR2 YSLEER, per germline. CDR3 in DNA: TGCGCCAGCAGCCAAACGACAGGGGGAGGTACAGATACGCAGTATTTT. As protein: CASSQTTGGGTDTQYF.

This clonotype has ten or more counts. This rearrangement joins TRBV7-8 to TRBJ2-7; 11 positions match TRBD2. CDR1 is SGHVS, CDR2 FQNEAQ, per germline. The CDR3 is 15 residues long. The trim removed 3 bases at V and 3 bases at J, leaving 4 bases unmatched. The CDR3 loop is CASSLLAGGDYEQYF. CDR3 coding DNA: TGTGCCAGCAGCTTGCTAGCGGGGGGAGACTACGAGCAGTACTTC.

This clonotype was detected many times. This chain uses TRBV29-1 with TRBJ1-1; no reliable D call. V was clipped by 2 bases and J by 1 base, with 8 bases between them. The germline V gene encodes CDR1 SQVTM and CDR2 ANQGSEA. CDR3 length equals 13 residues. The CDR3 nucleotides are TGCAGCGTTGAAAGGCAGGCGAACACTGAAGCTTTCTTT. Translated: CSVERQANTEAFF.

This clonotype came up a few times. The J gene is TRBJ2-7, the V gene TRBV5-4, with TRBD1 matching 7 bases. Trimming at V came to 3 bases and at J to 3 bases, leaving 9 bases not matched to a gene. Per the germline V gene, CDR1 is SGHNT and CDR2 is YYREEE (reference sequence). This CDR3 is 15 amino acids long. CDR3 bases: TGTGCCAGCAGCTCGCAACAACAGGGGAACTACGAGCAGTACTTC. Amino acid sequence: CASSSQQQGNYEQYF.

The chain employs TRBV28 and TRBJ1-5, with D unresolved. In germline, CDR1 is MDHEN, CDR2 SYDVKM. This CDR3 contains 16 residues. V was cut by 9 bases and J by 2 bases, with 20 bases left in between. CDR3 nucleotide sequence: TGTGCCAGTACCTTTTCGGGTGCGATGGGCAATCAGCCCCAGCATTTT. As protein: CASTFSGAMGNQPQHF.

In this sample, this clonotype turned up a few times. V is TRBV5-1 and J is TRBJ2-3; maybe TRBD1 (5 bases). This CDR3 is 14 amino acids long. Germline V CDR1 and CDR2: SGHRS, YFSETQ. Deletions cut 2 bases from V and 5 bases from J, with 12 bases between. The DNA of the CDR3 is TGCGCCAGCAGCTTAGGCAGGGCGGAAGATACGCAGTATTTT. Translating gives CASSLGRAEDTQYF.

The sample holds many counts of this clonotype. The V gene is TRBV27, the J gene TRBJ2-3; D call uncertain. Germline V gene lookup returns CDR1 MNHEY and CDR2 SMNVEV (reference sequence). V gave up 5 bases and J gave up 1 base, with 7 bases separating them. The CDR3 has 13 amino acids. The CDR3 is CASSLDRTDTQYF. CDR3 coding DNA: TGTGCCAGCAGTCTTGACCGCACAGATACGCAGTATTTT.

In its sample, this clonotype was seen many times. The J gene is TRBJ2-7, the V gene TRBV12-3 or TRBV12-4; D is possibly TRBD1 or TRBD2 (5 bases each). CDR3 size: 13 residues. Trimming shortened V by 6 bases and J by 0 bases, and 9 bases separated the two germline ends. CDR3 in amino acids: CASSGTSSYEQYF. The CDR3 DNA sequence: TGTGCCAGCAGCGGGACGAGCTCCTACGAGCAGTACTTC.

This clonotype was seen only a few times. The chain links TRBV7-3 to TRBJ1-6; tentative D call: TRBD1 (6 bases). From germline, CDR1 is SGHTA and CDR2 FQGTGA. The CDR3 is made up of 13 amino acids. The ends were cut back, 5 bases at V and 13 bases at J, with 15 bases in the middle. CDR3 nucleotide sequence: TGTGCCAGCAGCCTCAACAGGGAGTCGCCCCTCCACTTT. This gives the protein CASSLNRESPLHF.

The rearrangement joins TRBV10-3 to TRBJ2-1; 7 bases line up with TRBD1. V was clipped by 3 bases and J by 6 bases; unmatched bases: 5. The germline V gene encodes CDR1 ENHRY and CDR2 SYGVKD. The CDR3 has 14 residues. The CDR3 protein is CAISDRSGGNEQFF. Here the CDR3 DNA reads TGTGCCATCAGTGATAGGTCAGGGGGCAATGAGCAGTTCTTC.

The chain links TRBV6-5 to TRBJ2-3; D is uncertain. The V gene lost 0 bases and the J gene lost 0 bases, with 13 bases spanning the gap. Looked up from germline, CDR1 is MNHEY and CDR2 is SVGAGI. The CDR3 is 17 amino acids. Here the CDR3 reads CASSYSLVGSSTDTQYF. CDR3 nucleotides: TGTGCCAGCAGTTACTCTTTGGTCGGCTCTAGCACAGATACGCAGTATTTT.

In its sample, this clonotype was seen a few times. J is TRBJ1-3 and V is TRBV7-9, with 7 nucleotides matching TRBD1. J gave up 4 bases and V 3 bases, and 6 bases lay outside the gene matches. The CDR3 length is 15 residues. Looked up from germline, CDR1 is SEHNR and CDR2 is FQNEAQ (reference sequence). This CDR3 is CASSLNRGAGNTIYF. For the CDR3, the DNA is TGTGCCAGCAGCTTGAACAGGGGCGCGGGAAACACCATATATTTT.

This clonotype was observed a handful of times. The chain couples TRBV4-2 to TRBJ1-6, with unresolved D. This CDR3 region has 16 residues. Germline V gene sequence: CDR1 LGHNA, CDR2 YNFKEQ. The V end lost 3 bases, the J end lost 0 bases, and 9 bases lay between the germline ends. This CDR3 reads CASSQTQSSYNSPLHF. The CDR3 region has the DNA TGTGCCAGCAGCCAGACTCAGAGCTCCTATAATTCACCCCTCCACTTT.

This clonotype was found many times. The chain links TRBV18 to TRBJ1-5; TRBD1 might be the D (5 bases). V was cut by 4 bases and J by 4 bases, with 11 bases left in between. CDR3 length: 14 residues. The germline CDR1 and CDR2 sequences are KGHSH and LQKENI. The DNA for the CDR3 is TGTGCCAGCTCACGCAGGGATGCGAATCAGCCCCAGCATTTT. Protein product: CASSRRDANQPQHF.

The V gene is TRBV12-3 or TRBV12-4, the J gene TRBJ1-1, with unresolved D. Trimming pared 6 bases from V and 2 bases from J, leaving 10 bases between. The CDR3 is 13 residues long. The CDR3 DNA is TGTGCCAGCAGCGTCACAGTAAACACTGAAGCTTTCTTT. Its translation: CASSVTVNTEAFF.

Many counts were recorded for this clonotype. V gene TRBV28 combines with J gene TRBJ1-3, with D hard to call. From germline, CDR1 is MDHEN and CDR2 SYDVKM. Trimming removed 3 bases from V and 2 bases from J, with 11 bases in between. The CDR3 consists of 15 residues. CDR3 sequence: CASSFRWEAGNTIYF. CDR3 nucleotides: TGTGCCAGCAGTTTTCGTTGGGAGGCTGGAAACACCATATATTTT.

V and J are TRBV4-2 and TRBJ2-2; 12 nucleotides agree with TRBD2. V lost 5 bases and J lost 3; bases outside the gene matches: 4. The CDR3 sequence is 16 residues long. Germline CDR1 reads LGHNA; CDR2 reads YNFKEQ. CDR3 sequence reads: CASSSSGGADTGELFF. The DNA for the CDR3 is TGTGCCAGCAGCTCTAGCGGGGGGGCTGACACCGGGGAGCTGTTTTTT.

This clonotype has a handful of counts. The rearrangement uses TRBV5-1 and TRBJ2-7; no reliable D call. Germline V CDR1 and CDR2: SGHRS, YFSETQ. CDR3 length: 13 amino acids. Trimming cost V 1 base and J 3 bases, with 8 bases left between them. Written as DNA, the CDR3 is TGCGCCAGCAGCTTGTCACATTACTACGAGCAGTACTTC. Its protein is CASSLSHYYEQYF.

The V gene is TRBV14, the J gene TRBJ1-1; no reliable D call. CDR1 and CDR2 (germline): SGHDN, FVKESK. The CDR3 has 13 residues. V dropped 2 bases and J dropped 3 bases, with 7 bases sitting between them. The DNA for the CDR3 is TGTGCCAGCAGCCAAAATTCAGACACTGAAGCTTTCTTT. Amino acid sequence: CASSQNSDTEAFF.

This clonotype was found a few times. J is TRBJ1-2 and V is TRBV3-1; D is ambiguous. Germline CDR1 and CDR2: LGHDT and YNNKEL (reference sequence). V was clipped by 5 bases and J by 5 bases, with 15 bases between them. The CDR3 is made up of 14 amino acids. The CDR3 spells CASSYGGQAYGYTF. In nucleotides, the CDR3 is TGTGCCAGCAGCTATGGAGGTCAGGCATATGGCTACACCTTC.

This clonotype showed up just a few times. The chain couples TRBV5-1 to TRBJ1-6, with a possible D match to TRBD1 (6 bases). The CDR3 is made up of 14 amino acids. Germline CDR1 is SGHRS and CDR2 is YFSETQ. Trimming shortened V by 2 bases and J by 8 bases, and 11 bases separated the two germline ends. The CDR3 sequence: CASSFGQIDSPLHF. CDR3 coding DNA: TGCGCCAGCAGCTTCGGACAGATAGATTCACCCCTCCACTTT.

This clonotype was seen only a few times. The V gene is TRBV2, the J gene TRBJ2-5; D is unresolved. This CDR3 spans 14 amino acids. With 3 bases removed from V and 2 bases from J, the gap between germline ends came to 10 bases. CDR1 is SNHLY, CDR2 FYNNEI, per germline. The CDR3 DNA sequence: TGTGCCAGCAGTGATACCCTGGGGCAAGAGACCCAGTACTTC. This translates into CASSDTLGQETQYF. Full variable domain (remainder filled in from reference TRBV2 and TRBJ2-5): EPEVTQTPSHQVTQMGQEVILRCVPISNHLYFYWYRQILGQKVEFLVSFYNNEISEKSEIFDDQFSVERPDGSNFTLKIRSTKLEDSAMYFCASSDTLGQETQYFGPGTRLLVL.

The rearrangement uses TRBV14 and TRBJ2-1, with 7 bases aligning to TRBD1. Per the germline V gene, CDR1 is SGHDN and CDR2 is FVKESK. The V and J ends lost 1 base and 0 bases, in that order; junction bases with no gene match: 15. The CDR3 consists of 20 residues. In nucleotides, the CDR3 is TGTGCCAGCAGCCAAGCCGTGACAGGGTATACTTCGAGCTCCTACAATGAGCAGTTCTTC. Amino acid sequence: CASSQAVTGYTSSSYNEQFF.

This clonotype has only a few counts. This rearrangement joins TRBV12-3 or TRBV12-4 to TRBJ1-4; TRBD1 matches at 7 bases. Trimming took 5 bases from V and 7 from J; bases not matched to a gene: 4. The CDR3 runs to 13 residues. Written as DNA, the CDR3 is TGTGCCAGCAGTAGACAGGGTGGTGAAAAACTGTTTTTT. Translating it yields CASSRQGGEKLFF.

J is TRBJ2-6 and V is TRBV4-1, with D perhaps assigned TRBD1 or TRBD2 (5 bases each). The length of the CDR3 is 18 residues. Per the germline V gene, CDR1 is MGHRA and CDR2 is YSYEKL. V lost 1 base, J lost 1 base, and 14 bases lay in between. The CDR3 region has the DNA TGCGCCAGCAGCCAAGCTCACGACAGCGGATCTGGGGCCAACGTCCTGACTTTC. Protein product: CASSQAHDSGSGANVLTF.

V and J are TRBV7-9 and TRBJ1-4, with D tentatively TRBD1 (5 bases). V shed 2 bases and J shed 2 bases, with 18 bases lying between them. Looked up from germline, CDR1 is SEHNR and CDR2 is FQNEAQ (reference sequence). The CDR3 extends over 18 amino acids. CDR3: CASSLPGRDLLTNEKLFF. In DNA form, the CDR3 reads TGTGCCAGCAGCTTACCCGGACGGGACCTCCTTACTAATGAAAAACTGTTTTTT.

The V and J genes are TRBV14 and TRBJ1-5; the D is unclear. From germline, CDR1 is SGHDN and CDR2 FVKESK. V was pared by 0 bases and J by 7 bases, with 16 bases between. This CDR3 has 16 amino acids. This CDR3 reads CASSQDLASVKQPQHF. The CDR3 DNA follows: TGTGCCAGCAGCCAAGATCTGGCGTCAGTAAAACAGCCCCAGCATTTT.